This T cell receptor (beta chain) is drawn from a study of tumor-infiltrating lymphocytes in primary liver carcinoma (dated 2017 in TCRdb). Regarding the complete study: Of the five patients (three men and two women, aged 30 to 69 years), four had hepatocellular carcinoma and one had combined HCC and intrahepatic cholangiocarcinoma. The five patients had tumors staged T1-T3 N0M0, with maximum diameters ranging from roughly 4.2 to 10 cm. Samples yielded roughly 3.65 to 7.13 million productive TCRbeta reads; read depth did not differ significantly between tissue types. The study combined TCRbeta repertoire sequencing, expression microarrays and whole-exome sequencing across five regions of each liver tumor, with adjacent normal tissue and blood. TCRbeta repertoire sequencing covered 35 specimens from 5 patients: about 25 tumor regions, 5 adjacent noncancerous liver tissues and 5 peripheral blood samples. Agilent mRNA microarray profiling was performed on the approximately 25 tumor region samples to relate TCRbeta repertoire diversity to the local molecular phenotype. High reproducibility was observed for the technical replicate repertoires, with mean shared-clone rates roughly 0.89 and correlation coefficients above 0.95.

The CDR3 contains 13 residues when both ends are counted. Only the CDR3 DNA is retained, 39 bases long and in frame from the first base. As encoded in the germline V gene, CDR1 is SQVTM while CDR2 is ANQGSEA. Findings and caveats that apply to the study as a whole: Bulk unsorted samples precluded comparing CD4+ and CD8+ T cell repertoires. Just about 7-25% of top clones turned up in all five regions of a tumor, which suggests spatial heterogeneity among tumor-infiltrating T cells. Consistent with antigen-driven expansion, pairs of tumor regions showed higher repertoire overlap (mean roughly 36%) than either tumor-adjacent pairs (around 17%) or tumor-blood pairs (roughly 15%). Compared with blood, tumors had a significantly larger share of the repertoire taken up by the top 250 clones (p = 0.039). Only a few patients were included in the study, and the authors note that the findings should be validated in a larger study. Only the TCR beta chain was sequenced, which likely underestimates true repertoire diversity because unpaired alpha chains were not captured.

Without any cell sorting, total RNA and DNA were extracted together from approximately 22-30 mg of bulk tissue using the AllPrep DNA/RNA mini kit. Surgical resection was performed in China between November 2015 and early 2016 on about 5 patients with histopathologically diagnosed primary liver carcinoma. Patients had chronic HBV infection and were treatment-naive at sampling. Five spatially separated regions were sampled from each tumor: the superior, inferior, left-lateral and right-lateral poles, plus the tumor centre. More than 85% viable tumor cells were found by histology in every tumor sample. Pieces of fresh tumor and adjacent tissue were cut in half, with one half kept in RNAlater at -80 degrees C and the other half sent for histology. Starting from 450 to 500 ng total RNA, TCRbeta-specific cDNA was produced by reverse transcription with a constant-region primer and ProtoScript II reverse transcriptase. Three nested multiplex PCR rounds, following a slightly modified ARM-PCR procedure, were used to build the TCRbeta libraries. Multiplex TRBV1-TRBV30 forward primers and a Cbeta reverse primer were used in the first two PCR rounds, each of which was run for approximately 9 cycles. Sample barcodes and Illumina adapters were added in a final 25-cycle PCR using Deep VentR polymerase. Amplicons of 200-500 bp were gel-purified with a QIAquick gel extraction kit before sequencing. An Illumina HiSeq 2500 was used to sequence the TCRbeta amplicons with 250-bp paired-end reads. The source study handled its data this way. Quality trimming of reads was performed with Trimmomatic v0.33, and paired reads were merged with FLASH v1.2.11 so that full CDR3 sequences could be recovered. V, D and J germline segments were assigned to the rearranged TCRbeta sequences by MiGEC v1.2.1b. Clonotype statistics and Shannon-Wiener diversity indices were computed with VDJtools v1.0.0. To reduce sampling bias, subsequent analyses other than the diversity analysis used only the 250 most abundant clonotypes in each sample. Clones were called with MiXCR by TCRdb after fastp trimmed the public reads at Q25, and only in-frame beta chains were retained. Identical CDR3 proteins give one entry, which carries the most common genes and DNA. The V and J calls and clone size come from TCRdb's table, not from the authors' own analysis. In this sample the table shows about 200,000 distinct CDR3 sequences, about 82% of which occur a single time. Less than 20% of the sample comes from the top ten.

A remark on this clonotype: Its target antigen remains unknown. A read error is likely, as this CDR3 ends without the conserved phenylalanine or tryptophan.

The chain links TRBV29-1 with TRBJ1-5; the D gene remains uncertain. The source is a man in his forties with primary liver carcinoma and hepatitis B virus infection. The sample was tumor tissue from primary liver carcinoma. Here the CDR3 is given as CSVVGPINQPQHL. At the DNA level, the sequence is TGCAGCGTTGTCGGACCGATCAATCAGCCTCAGCATTTG.